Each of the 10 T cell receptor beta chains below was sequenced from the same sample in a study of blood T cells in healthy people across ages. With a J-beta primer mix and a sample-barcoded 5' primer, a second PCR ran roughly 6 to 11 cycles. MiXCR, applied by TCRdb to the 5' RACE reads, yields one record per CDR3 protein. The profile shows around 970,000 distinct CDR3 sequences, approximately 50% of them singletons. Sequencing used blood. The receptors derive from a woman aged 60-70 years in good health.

The CDR3 region has the DNA TGTGCCAGCAGCCAAGGGACACGAAATGAAAAACTGTTTTTT. Translated, it gives CASSQGTRNEKLFF. The chain has TRBV3-1 and TRBJ1-4, with D perhaps matching TRBD1 (5 bases). Trimming removed 1 base from V and 5 bases from J, with 8 bases in between. There are 14 residues in the CDR3. Per germline, CDR1 LGHDT and CDR2 YNNKEL (reference sequence).

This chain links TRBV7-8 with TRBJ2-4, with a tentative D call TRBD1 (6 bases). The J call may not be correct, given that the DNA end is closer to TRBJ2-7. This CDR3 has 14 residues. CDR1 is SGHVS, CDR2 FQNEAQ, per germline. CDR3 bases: TGTGCCAGCAGGACAAACAGGGAGTCCTACGAGCAGTACTTC. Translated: CASRTNRESYEQYF.

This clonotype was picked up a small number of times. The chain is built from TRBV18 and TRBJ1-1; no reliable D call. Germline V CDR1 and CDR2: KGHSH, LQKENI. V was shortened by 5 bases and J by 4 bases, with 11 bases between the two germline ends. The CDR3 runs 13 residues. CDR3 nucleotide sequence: TGTGCCAGCTCAAGAACCTGGAGCACTGAAGCTTTCTTT. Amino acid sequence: CASSRTWSTEAFF.

The CDR3 bases are TGCAGTGGGAGGGAAAGCACAGATACGCAGTATTTT. It yields the protein CSGRESTDTQYF. The chain recombines TRBV20-1 with TRBJ2-3, with D tentatively TRBD2 (6 bases). This CDR3 has 12 amino acids. CDR1 is DFQATT, CDR2 SNEGSKA, per germline (reference sequence). Trimming took off 7 bases at V and 0 bases at J, with 8 bases between the two ends.

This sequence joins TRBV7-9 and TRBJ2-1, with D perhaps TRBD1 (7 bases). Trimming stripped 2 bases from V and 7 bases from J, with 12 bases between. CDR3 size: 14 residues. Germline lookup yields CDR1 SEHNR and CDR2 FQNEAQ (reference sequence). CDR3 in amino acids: CASSLQEGANEQFF. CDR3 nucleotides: TGTGCCAGCAGCTTACAGGAGGGGGCTAATGAGCAGTTCTTC.

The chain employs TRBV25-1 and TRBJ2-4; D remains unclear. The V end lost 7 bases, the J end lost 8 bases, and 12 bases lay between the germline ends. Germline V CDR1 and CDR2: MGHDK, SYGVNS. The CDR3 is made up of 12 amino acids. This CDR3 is CASNSFHYIQYF. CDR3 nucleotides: TGTGCCAGCAACTCTTTCCATTACATTCAGTACTTC.

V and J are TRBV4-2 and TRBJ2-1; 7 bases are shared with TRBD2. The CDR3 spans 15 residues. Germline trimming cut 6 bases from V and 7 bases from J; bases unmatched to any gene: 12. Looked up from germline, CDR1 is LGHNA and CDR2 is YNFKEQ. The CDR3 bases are TGTGCCAGCAGGGGGAGGGGCGGGAGATGGAATGAGCAGTTCTTC. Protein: CASRGRGGRWNEQFF.

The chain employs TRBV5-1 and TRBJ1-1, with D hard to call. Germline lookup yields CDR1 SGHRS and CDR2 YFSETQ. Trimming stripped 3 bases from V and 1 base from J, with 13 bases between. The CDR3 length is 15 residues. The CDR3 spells CASSSTYYKNTEAFF. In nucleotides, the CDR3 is TGCGCCAGCAGCTCGACTTACTATAAGAACACTGAAGCTTTCTTT.

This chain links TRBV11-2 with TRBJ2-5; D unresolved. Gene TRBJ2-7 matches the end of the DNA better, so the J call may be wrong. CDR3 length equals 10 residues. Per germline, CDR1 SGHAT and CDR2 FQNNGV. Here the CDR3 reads CADQGYEQYF. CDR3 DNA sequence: TGTGCCGACCAAGGGTACGAGCAGTACTTC.

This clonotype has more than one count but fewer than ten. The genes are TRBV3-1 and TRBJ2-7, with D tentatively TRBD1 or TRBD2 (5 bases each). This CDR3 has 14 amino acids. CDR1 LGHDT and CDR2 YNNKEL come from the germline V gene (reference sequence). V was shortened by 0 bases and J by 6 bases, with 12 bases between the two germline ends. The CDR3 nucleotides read TGTGCCAGCAGCCAAGATCAGATGAGGGGCGAGCAGTACTTC. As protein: CASSQDQMRGEQYF.